This T cell receptor (beta chain) was retrieved from a study of blood T cells in healthy people across ages. Ten or more counts support this clonotype. Trimming shortened V by 3 bases and J by 3 bases, and 8 bases separated the two germline ends. The CDR3 extends over 13 amino acids. A sample-barcoded 5' primer and a J-beta primer mix were used in a second PCR of roughly 7 to 11 cycles. TCRdb re-called the 5' RACE reads through MiXCR, storing one row per CDR3 protein. The table lists more than 1,000,000 distinct CDR3 sequences, around 27% of them singletons, with approximately 0.71% in the top ten. Another study also made use of these data, one on T cells of mothers and their children.

V is TRBV12-3 or TRBV12-4 and J is TRBJ1-1; D gene ambiguous. The sequenced sample consisted of blood. The source of this sequence is a girl aged 2 to 10 in good health. The CDR3 here is CASSFRDDTEAFF. CDR3 nucleotide sequence: TGTGCCAGCAGTTTTCGGGATGACACTGAAGCTTTCTTT.